The following is a T cell receptor beta chain sequence with its context. Some clones are missing from TCRdb's copy, which holds only in-frame ones; the method was immunoSEQ multiplex PCR. The table lists some 720,000 clones, 70% to 90% of them singletons. This sample was taken from a study of shared T cell receptors in the human thymus. Unmatched junction bases numbered 9, after V lost 4 bases and J lost 3 bases. The CDR3 is 16 residues long. Germline lookup yields CDR1 MNHEY and CDR2 SMNVEV (reference sequence). This sample was also put to use in a study of human thymus T cells.

The receptor's source is a boy under three years old with a congenital heart defect. The sequencing sample was made of thymocytes. V usage is TRBV27 and J usage is TRBJ2-1; TRBD2 agrees at 7 bases. This CDR3 is CASSCSSGRGYNEQFF. Here the CDR3 DNA reads TGTGCCAGCAGTTGTTCTAGCGGTAGAGGCTACAATGAGCAGTTCTTC.